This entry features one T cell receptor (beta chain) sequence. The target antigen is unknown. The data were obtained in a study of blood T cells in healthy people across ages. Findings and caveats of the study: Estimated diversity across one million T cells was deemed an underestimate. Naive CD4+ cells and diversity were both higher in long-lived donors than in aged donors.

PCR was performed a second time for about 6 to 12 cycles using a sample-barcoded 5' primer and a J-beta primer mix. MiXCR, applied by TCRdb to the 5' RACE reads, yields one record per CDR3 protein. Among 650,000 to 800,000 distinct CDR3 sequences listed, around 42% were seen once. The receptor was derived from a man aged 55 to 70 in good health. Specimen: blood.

CDR3 sequence: CASSLGLGTNEQFF. The CDR3 DNA reads as TGTGCCAGCAGTTTAGGCCTAGGGACAAATGAGCAGTTCTTC. The chain recombines TRBV12-3 or TRBV12-4 with TRBJ2-1; tentatively, D is TRBD1 (6 bases). The CDR3 runs 14 residues. V was clipped by 1 base and J by 7 bases, with 11 bases between them.